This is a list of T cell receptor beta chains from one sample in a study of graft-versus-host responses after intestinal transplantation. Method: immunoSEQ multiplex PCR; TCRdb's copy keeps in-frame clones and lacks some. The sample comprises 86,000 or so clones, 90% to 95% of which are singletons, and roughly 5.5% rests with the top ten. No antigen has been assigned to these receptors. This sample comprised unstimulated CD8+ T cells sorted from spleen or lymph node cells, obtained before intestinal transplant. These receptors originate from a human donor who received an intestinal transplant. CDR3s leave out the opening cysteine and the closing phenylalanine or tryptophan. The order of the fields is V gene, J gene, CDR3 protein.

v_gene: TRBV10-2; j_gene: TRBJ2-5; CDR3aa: ASRGETQY
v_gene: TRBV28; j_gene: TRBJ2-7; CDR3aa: ASSLRLARVGEQY
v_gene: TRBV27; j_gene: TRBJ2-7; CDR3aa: ASSPGGGNEQY
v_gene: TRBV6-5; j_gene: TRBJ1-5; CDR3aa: ASRQGQKPQH
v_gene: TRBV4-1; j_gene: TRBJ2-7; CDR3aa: ASSQGLAGAYEQY
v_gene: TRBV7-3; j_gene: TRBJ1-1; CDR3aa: ASSASGTENTEAF
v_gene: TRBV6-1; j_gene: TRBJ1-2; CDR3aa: ASSPTQDEYGYT
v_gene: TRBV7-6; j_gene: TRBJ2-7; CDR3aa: ASSLDETGEGRDEQY
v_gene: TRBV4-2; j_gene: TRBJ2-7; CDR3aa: ASSQEVRGDYEQY
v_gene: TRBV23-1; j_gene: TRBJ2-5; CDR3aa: ASSYRGGETQY
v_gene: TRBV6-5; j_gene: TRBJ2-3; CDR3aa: ASSWGITQY
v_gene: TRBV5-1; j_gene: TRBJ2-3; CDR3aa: ASSGLAGNADTQY
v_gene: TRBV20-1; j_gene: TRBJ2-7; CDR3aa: SAKDGNEQY
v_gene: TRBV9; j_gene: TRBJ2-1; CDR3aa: ASSVGGRIYEQF
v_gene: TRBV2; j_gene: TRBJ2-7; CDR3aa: ASSEVTGGYEQY
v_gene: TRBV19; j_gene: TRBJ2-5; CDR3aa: ASSIVVQETQY
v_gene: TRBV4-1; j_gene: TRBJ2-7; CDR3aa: ASSQPGTGAYEQY
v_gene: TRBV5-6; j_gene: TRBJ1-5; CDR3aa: ASSLGGGQPQH
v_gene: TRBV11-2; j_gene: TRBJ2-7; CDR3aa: ASSLSDFTQDLAFYEQY
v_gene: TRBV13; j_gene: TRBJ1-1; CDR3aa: ASSLEVWGMGGGTEAF
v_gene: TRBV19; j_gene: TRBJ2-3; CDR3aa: ASSSGTGYSTDTQY
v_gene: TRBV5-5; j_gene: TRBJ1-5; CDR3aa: ASSSTHNQPQH
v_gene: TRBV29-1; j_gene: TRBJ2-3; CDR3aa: SVDYSADGVY
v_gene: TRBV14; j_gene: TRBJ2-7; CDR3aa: ASSEPSLDRDRGTYEQY
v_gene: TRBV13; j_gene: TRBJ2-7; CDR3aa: ASSLGSYEQY
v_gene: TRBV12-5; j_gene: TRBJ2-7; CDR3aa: ASGLVSEPNYEQY
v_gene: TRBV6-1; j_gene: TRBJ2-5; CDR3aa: ASSADSGGAETQY
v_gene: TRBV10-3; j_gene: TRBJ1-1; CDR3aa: AISESLWTEAF
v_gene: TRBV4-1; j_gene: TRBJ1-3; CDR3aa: ASSHPKTGGRDGNTIY
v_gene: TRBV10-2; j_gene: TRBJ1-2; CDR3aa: ASSEGGSGYT
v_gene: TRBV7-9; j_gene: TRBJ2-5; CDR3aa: ASSYPASGGGLAETQY
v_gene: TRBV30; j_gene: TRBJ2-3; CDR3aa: AWGQGANTQY
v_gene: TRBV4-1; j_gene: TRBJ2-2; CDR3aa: ASSQDWDRGRVVGELF
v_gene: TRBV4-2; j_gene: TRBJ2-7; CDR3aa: ASRVSHGGQAYEQY
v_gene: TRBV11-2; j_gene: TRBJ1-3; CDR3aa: ASSSLGRADDSGNTIY
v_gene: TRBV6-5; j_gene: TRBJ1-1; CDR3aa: ASSYGGVTEAF
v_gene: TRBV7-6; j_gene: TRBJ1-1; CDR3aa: ASSRDSPNTEAF
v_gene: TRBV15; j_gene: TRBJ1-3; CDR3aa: ATSRDAGAGNTIY
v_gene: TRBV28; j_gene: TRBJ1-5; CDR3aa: ASSGDKRLGNQPQH
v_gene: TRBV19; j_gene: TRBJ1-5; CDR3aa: ASSIWGTSNQPQH
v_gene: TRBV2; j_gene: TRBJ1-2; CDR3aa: AMHEGYGYT
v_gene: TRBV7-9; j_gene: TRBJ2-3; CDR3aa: ASSPVAGSSTDTQY
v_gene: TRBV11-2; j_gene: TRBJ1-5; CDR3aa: ASTPGDNQPQH
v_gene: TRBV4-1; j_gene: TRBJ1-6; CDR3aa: ASSQEGAGSPLH